This is a list of T cell receptor beta chains from one sample in a study of untreated major depressive disorder. Only in-frame clones appear in the TCRdb table, and some are missing; sequencing was by immunoSEQ multiplex PCR. The repertoire holds 20,000 or so clones, over 65% seen once, with 0.65% to 1% in the top ten. The sample was CD4+ T cells from PBMCs. Receptors were obtained from a woman in her thirties in good health. The CDR3 runs from the conserved cysteine through the conserved F or W. D genes are given only for firm matches. Size is omitted from some rows. Given values are once, few, many or a class for expanded clones.

j_call v_call d_call clone_size cdr3_nt cdr3_aa
TRBJ2-5 TRBV5-1 TRBD1 NA TGCGCCAGCAGCTTGGGGGACAGGGAAATGGAGACCCAGTACTTC CASSLGDREMETQYF
TRBJ2-1 TRBV5-1 NA NA TGCGCCAGCAGCTCGGCAGGACTGACCTCCTACAATGAGCAGTTCTTC CASSSAGLTSYNEQFF
TRBJ2-3 TRBV12-5 NA once TGTGCTAGTACATTAGGGGTCGGGGATACGCAGTATTTT CASTLGVGDTQYF
TRBJ1-2 TRBV4-1 NA NA TGCGCCAGCAGCCAAGACGGCCAGACCCGCTACACCTTC CASSQDGQTRYTF
TRBJ2-7 TRBV7-6 TRBD1 NA TGTGCCAGCAGCGCGAGACCCGGGACAGGGTTCCCCAAGGAAGACTACGAGCAGTACTTC CASSARPGTGFPKEDYEQYF
TRBJ1-6 TRBV9 TRBD1 NA TGTGCCAGCAGCGTAGCGGATCAGGGGGGTACTTCACCCCTCCACTTT CASSVADQGGTSPLHF
TRBJ1-1 TRBV7-3 TRBD1 NA TGTGCCAGCAGCTTAGGGACAGGACTCACTGAAGCTTTCTTT CASSLGTGLTEAFF
TRBJ1-5 TRBV7-9 NA NA TGTGCCAGTGGACGAGGGGGCAATCAGCCCCAGCATTTT CASGRGGNQPQHF
TRBJ2-3 TRBV5-1 NA few TGCGCCAGCAGCTTGCCCGGACACTCATTGCCAGATACGCAGTATTTT CASSLPGHSLPDTQYF
TRBJ2-3 TRBV25-1 TRBD2 NA TGTGCCAGCGGGACTAGCGGGAAGTCAGATACGCAGTATTTT CASGTSGKSDTQYF
TRBJ1-2 TRBV4-3 TRBD1 NA TGCGCCAGCAGCCGGAATTTACAGGGGGCCTTTTATGGCTACACCTTC CASSRNLQGAFYGYTF
TRBJ1-1 TRBV20-1 NA NA TGCAGTGCTAGAGTATTGGATGAAGCTTTCTTT CSARVLDEAFF
TRBJ1-1 TRBV11-2 TRBD1 NA TGTGCCAGCAGCACAAGACAGGGAGGAATCACTGAAGCTTTCTTT CASSTRQGGITEAFF
TRBJ1-2 TRBV28 NA NA TGTGCCAGCAGTTTATTTACGGGTTCCCCCTATGGCTACACCTTC CASSLFTGSPYGYTF
TRBJ2-2 TRBV7-9 NA NA TGTGCCAGCAGCCCCCTAACGGCCGCCGGGGAGCTGTTTTTT CASSPLTAAGELFF
TRBJ1-1 TRBV2 NA NA TGTGCCAGCTCGAGCACTGAAGCTTTCTTT CASSSTEAFF
TRBJ1-5 TRBV30 NA NA TGTGCCTGGAGTGCAGGGAGCAATCAGCCCCAGCATTTT CAWSAGSNQPQHF
TRBJ1-4 TRBV10-3 NA NA TGTGCCATCAGACCTAGGACTGGGACTAATGAAAAACTGTTTTTT CAIRPRTGTNEKLFF
TRBJ1-1 TRBV6-1 NA NA TGTGCCAGCAGTCAGAAGGGAACTGAAGCTTTCTTT CASSQKGTEAFF
TRBJ2-1 TRBV5-1 NA NA TGCGCCAGCAGCTCAAGCAATGAGCAGTTCTTC CASSSSNEQFF
TRBJ2-2 TRBV5-1 NA few TGCGCCAGCAGCCCCATTATCACCGGGGAGCTGTTTTTT CASSPIITGELFF
TRBJ2-7 TRBV19 TRBD2 NA TGTGCCAGTAGCCGCCGCCCTAGCGGGAGCTTGCACGAGCAGTACTTC CASSRRPSGSLHEQYF
TRBJ2-7 TRBV28 TRBD1 few TGTGCCAGCAGTTTTCCGACAGGGGGTAACTCCTACGAGCAGTACTTC CASSFPTGGNSYEQYF
TRBJ2-1 TRBV4-1 NA NA TGCGCCAGCAGCCCATACCCAGGTGAGCAGTTCTTC CASSPYPGEQFF
TRBJ2-7 TRBV5-4 NA few TGTGCCAGCAGCGCCCCAGGGGGGGAGCAGTACTTC CASSAPGGEQYF
TRBJ2-5 TRBV11-2 NA NA TGTGCCAGCAGCTCAGGGGGGACAGAGACCCAGTACTTC CASSSGGTETQYF
TRBJ2-7 TRBV18 NA NA TGTGCCAGCTCTCAGAAACAGGATTCTGAGCAGTACTTC CASSQKQDSEQYF
TRBJ2-7 TRBV18 NA NA TGTGCCAGCTCACCACCAAAAGGGGAGCAGTACTTC CASSPPKGEQYF
TRBJ2-2 TRBV5-1 NA NA TGCGCCAGCAGCTTGGGCGACCTCCTAAACACCGGGGAGCTGTTTTTT CASSLGDLLNTGELFF
TRBJ2-5 TRBV7-3 NA NA TGTGCCAGCAGCTTAGGAGGCGGACGGGCCCAGTACTTC CASSLGGGRAQYF
TRBJ1-4 TRBV4-1 TRBD1 NA TGCGCCAGCAGCCAAACGGACAGGGAGGAGGAAAAACTGTTTTTT CASSQTDREEEKLFF
TRBJ2-1 TRBV27 NA once TGTGCCAGCAGTTTATCAGGGAGCTCCTACAATGAGCAGTTCTTC CASSLSGSSYNEQFF
TRBJ2-3 TRBV14 NA once TGTGCCAGCAGCCAAGTACGGGGAAGAGGGGCAGATACGCAGTATTTT CASSQVRGRGADTQYF
TRBJ1-2 TRBV4-1 NA NA TGCGCCAGCAGCCAAGTCCTTCCCGGGCAACAACCTAACTATGGCTACACCTTC CASSQVLPGQQPNYGYTF
TRBJ2-5 TRBV5-6 NA NA TGTGCCAGCAGCTTCCTTACTCGGGCAGAAGGATATTTGTACTTC CASSFLTRAEGYLYF
TRBJ1-4 TRBV28 NA NA TGTGCCAGCAACAACGGGCCAGCCGGTAATGAAAAACTGTTTTTT CASNNGPAGNEKLFF
TRBJ2-1 TRBV28 NA NA TGTGCCAGCAGCTCTACAACGGGACTCCTGACCTACAATGAGCAGTTCTTC CASSSTTGLLTYNEQFF
TRBJ1-1 TRBV6-1 NA NA TGTGCCAGCAGTGTTTATGGCAAGAACACTGAAGCTTTCTTT CASSVYGKNTEAFF
TRBJ2-1 TRBV7-2 TRBD2 NA TGTGCCAGCAGCTTAGTGGCGGGAGTAAACAATGAGCAGTTCTTC CASSLVAGVNNEQFF
TRBJ2-5 TRBV15 NA NA TGTGCCACCAGCAGAGATCGGACGTTAGAGACCCAGTACTTC CATSRDRTLETQYF
TRBJ1-4 TRBV4-2 NA NA TGTGCCAGCAGCCAAGTTGAAGCGTTCAATGAAAAACTGTTTTTT CASSQVEAFNEKLFF
TRBJ1-2 TRBV5-4 NA NA TGTGCCAGCAGCTTGGAAGGGTGGGGCGGCTACACCTTC CASSLEGWGGYTF
TRBJ2-3 TRBV20-1 NA NA TGCAGTGCTGGGGACCATAGGGCGCAGTATTTT CSAGDHRAQYF
TRBJ2-1 TRBV5-6 TRBD2 NA TGTGCCAGCAGCTCCGGACTAGCGGGAGGAAATGAGCAGTTCTTC CASSSGLAGGNEQFF
TRBJ2-3 TRBV19 NA NA TGTGCCAGTAGTATAGGAGGGACGGCGCGCACAGATACGCAGTATTTT CASSIGGTARTDTQYF
TRBJ2-7 TRBV5-6 TRBD2 NA TGTGCCAGCAGCCGGGGGGTGCGGGCCGAGCAGTACTTC CASSRGVRAEQYF
TRBJ2-3 TRBV7-2 NA NA TGTGCCAGCAGCTTAGGTGGGACAGATACGCAGTATTTT CASSLGGTDTQYF
TRBJ1-3 TRBV2 NA NA TGTGCCAGCAGTGAGAGGGTCTCTGGAAACACCATATATTTT CASSERVSGNTIYF
TRBJ1-5 TRBV30 TRBD1 once TGTGCCTCCCGGACAGGGGCCAATCAGCCCCAGCATTTT CASRTGANQPQHF
TRBJ1-3 TRBV18 NA NA TGTGCCAGCTCACCGTCCCAACAGAGCTCTGGAAACACCATATATTTT CASSPSQQSSGNTIYF